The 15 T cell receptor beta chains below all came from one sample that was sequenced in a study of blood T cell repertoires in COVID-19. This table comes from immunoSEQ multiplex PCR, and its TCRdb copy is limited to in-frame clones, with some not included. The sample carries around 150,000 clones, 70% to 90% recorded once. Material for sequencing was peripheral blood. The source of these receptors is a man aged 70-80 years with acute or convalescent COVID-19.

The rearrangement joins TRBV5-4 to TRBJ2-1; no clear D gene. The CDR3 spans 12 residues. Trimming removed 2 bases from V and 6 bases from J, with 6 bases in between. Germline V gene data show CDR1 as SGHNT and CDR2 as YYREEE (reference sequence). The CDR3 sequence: CASSFHFNEQFF. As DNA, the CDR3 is TGTGCCAGCAGCTTTCACTTCAATGAGCAGTTCTTC.

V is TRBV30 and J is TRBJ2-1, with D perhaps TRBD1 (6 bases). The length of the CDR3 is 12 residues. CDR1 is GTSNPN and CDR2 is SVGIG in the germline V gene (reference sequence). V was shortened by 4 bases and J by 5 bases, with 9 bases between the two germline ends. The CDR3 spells CAWNRVDNEQFF. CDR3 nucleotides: TGTGCCTGGAACAGGGTTGACAATGAGCAGTTCTTC.

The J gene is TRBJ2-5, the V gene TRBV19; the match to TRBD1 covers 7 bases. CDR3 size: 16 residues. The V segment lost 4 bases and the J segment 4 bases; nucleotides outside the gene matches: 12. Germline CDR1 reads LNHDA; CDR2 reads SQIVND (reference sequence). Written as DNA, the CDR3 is TGTGCCAGTAGTACCCGACAGGGAAGTTTAGGAGAGACCCAGTACTTC. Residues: CASSTRQGSLGETQYF. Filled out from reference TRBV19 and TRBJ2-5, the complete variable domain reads DGGITQSPKYLFRKEGQNVTLSCEQNLNHDAMYWYRQDPGQGLRLIYYSQIVNDFQKGDIAEGYSVSREKKESFPLTVTSAQKNPTAFYLCASSTRQGSLGETQYFGPGTRLLVL.

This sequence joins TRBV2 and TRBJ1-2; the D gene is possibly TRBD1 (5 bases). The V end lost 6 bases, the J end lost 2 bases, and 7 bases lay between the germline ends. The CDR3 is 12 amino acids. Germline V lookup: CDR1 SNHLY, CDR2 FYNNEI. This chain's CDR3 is CASSSGNYGYTF. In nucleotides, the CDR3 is TGTGCCAGCAGCTCAGGGAACTATGGCTACACCTTC. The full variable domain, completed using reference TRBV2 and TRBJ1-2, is EPEVTQTPSHQVTQMGQEVILRCVPISNHLYFYWYRQILGQKVEFLVSFYNNEISEKSEIFDDQFSVERPDGSNFTLKIRSTKLEDSAMYFCASSSGNYGYTFGSGTRLTVV.

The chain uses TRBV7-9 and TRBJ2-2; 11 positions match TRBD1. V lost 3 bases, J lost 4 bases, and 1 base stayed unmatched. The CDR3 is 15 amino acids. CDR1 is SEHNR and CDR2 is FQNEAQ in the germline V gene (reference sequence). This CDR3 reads CASSFGQGATGELFF. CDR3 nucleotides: TGTGCCAGCAGCTTCGGACAGGGGGCCACCGGGGAGCTGTTTTTT.

The CDR3 sequence is CASTQQGAGETQYF. CDR3 in DNA: TGTGCCAGCACCCAACAGGGGGCCGGAGAGACCCAGTACTTC. The chain recombines TRBV7-2 with TRBJ2-5; 9 nucleotides agree with TRBD1. Germline V gene sequence: CDR1 SGHTA, CDR2 FQGNSA. CDR3 size: 14 residues. Trimming removed 7 bases from V and 4 bases from J; junction bases left unmatched: 7.

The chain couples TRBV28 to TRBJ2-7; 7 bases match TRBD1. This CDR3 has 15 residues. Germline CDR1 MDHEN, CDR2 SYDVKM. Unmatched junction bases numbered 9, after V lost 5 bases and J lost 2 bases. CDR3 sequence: CASSPRQGLTYEQYF. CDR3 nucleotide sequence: TGTGCCAGCAGTCCCAGACAGGGATTAACCTACGAGCAGTACTTC.

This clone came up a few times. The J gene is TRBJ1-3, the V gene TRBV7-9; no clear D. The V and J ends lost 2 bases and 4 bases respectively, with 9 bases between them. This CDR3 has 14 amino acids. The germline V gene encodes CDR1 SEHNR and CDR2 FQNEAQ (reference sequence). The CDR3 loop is CASSLPTSGNTIYF. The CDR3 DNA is TGTGCCAGCAGCTTACCTACTTCCGGAAACACCATATATTTT.

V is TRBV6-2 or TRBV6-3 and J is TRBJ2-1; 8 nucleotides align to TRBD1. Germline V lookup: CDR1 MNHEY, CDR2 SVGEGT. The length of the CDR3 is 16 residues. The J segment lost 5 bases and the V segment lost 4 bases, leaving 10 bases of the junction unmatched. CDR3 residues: CASSSPPDRADNEQFF. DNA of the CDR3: TGTGCCAGCAGTTCCCCTCCGGACAGGGCGGACAATGAGCAGTTCTTC.

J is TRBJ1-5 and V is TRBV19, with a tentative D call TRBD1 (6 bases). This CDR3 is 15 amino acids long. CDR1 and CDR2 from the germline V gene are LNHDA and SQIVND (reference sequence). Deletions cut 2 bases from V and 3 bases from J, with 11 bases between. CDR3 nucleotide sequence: TGTGCCAGTAGTATAAAGGGGGTGGACAATCAGCCCCAGCATTTT. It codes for CASSIKGVDNQPQHF.

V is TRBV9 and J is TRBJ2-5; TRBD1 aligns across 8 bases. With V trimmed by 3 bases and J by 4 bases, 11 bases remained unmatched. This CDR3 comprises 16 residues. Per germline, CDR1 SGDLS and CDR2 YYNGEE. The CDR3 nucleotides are TGTGCCAGCAGCGAGTCAGGGGGCGCGGCTCCAGAGACCCAGTACTTC. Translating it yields CASSESGGAAPETQYF.

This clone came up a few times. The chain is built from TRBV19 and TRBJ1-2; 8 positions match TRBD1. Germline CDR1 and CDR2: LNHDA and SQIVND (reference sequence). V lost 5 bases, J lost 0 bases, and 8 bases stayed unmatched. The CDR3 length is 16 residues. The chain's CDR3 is CASSLRGQDSNYGYTF. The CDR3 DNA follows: TGTGCCAGTAGTCTAAGGGGACAGGATTCTAACTATGGCTACACCTTC.

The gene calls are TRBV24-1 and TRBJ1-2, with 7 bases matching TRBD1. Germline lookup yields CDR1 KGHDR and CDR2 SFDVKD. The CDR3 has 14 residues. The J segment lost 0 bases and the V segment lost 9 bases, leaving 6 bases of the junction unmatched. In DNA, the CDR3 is TGTGCCACCGCCGCGGGGACAGCTAACTATGGCTACACCTTC. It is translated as CATAAGTANYGYTF.

In nucleotides, the CDR3 is TGTGCCAGCAGCCCCGAGCCCCGGGACTCAACTTACGAGCAGTACTTC. It is translated as CASSPEPRDSTYEQYF. The chain couples TRBV5-4 to TRBJ2-7; the D gene is possibly TRBD2 (6 bases). The germline V gene encodes CDR1 SGHNT and CDR2 YYREEE (reference sequence). Trimming took 4 bases from V and 4 from J, leaving 21 bases between them. The CDR3 sequence is 16 residues long.

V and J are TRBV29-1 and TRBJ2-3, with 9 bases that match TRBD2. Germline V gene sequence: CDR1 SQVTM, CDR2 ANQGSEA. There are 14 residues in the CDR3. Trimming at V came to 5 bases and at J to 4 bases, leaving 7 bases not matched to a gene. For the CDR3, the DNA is TGCAGCGTTCGAGCTAGCGGGAAGGCAGATACGCAGTATTTT. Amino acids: CSVRASGKADTQYF.